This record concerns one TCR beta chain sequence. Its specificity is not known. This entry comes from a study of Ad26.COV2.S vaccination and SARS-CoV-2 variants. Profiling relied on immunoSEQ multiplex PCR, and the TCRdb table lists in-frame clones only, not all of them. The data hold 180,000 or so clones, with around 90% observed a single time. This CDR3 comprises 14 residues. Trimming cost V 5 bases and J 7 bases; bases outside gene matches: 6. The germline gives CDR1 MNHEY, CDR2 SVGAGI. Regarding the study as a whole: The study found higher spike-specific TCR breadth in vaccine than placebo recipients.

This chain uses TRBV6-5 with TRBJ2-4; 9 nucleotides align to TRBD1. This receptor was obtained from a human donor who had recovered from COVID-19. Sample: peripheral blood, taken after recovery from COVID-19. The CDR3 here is CASSKDRGRNIQYF. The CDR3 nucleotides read TGTGCCAGCAGTAAGGACAGGGGAAGGAACATTCAGTACTTC.